Here is one T cell receptor beta chain with its context. The antigen is not known. Using about 220 ng DNA, 30,000 or so T cell genomes, the sorted-subset replicate PCRs were run. This table comes from immunoSEQ multiplex PCR, and its TCRdb copy is limited to in-frame clones, with some not included. The data contain a few million clones, approximately 93% of them singletons. This entry comes from a study of shared clonotypes between healthy human individuals. Turning to the study itself: CD8 memory received one plate per donor, CD8 naive two, CD4 memory three and CD4 naive three.

Findings and caveats of the study: Shared across several donors were around 4.7% of the naive CD4 clonotypes. Naive subsets generally had larger estimated richness than memory subsets.

The sequence was collected from a man between 18 and 29 years old in good health. Some clones in this sample may be carry-over from other donors' samples. The sequencing sample was made of naive CD4+ T cells from PBMCs. Subset: CD45RA+ positively selected.

The CDR3 nucleotides are TGTGCCAGCAGCCAATCCTACCGGGCAACGGGCAGGTTTTTT. Translated: CASSQSYRATGRFF. The chain carries TRBV4-2 and TRBJ1-4, with no clear D. V was cut by 2 bases and J by 16 bases, with 20 bases left in between. The CDR3 is made up of 14 amino acids. Germline V gene lookup returns CDR1 LGHNA and CDR2 YNFKEQ.